This is a list of T cell receptor beta chains from one sample in a study of blood T cells in healthy people across ages. MiXCR was run by TCRdb on the 5' RACE reads, yielding one entry per CDR3 protein. The repertoire holds 750,000 to 850,000 distinct CDR3 sequences, with about 25% as singletons. Separately, the same data were catalogued under a study of T cells of mothers and their children.

The material sequenced was blood. The origin of the receptors is a boy aged 5-17 years in good health. Each CDR3 is given with its conserved first and last residue. Each record gives: J gene, D gene, clone size, CDR3 length, V gene, CDR3 DNA, CDR3 protein. D genes are given only for firm matches. Size is stated for part of the rows, as once, few or many counts, or as a class when the clone is expanded.

TRBJ1-3 . few 14 TRBV12-3/TRBV12-4 TGTGCCAGCAGGTTTGGACAGTTTGGAAGCACCATATATTTT CASRFGQFGSTIYF
TRBJ2-1 . few 12 TRBV28 TGTGCCAGCAGTTCTCCCGGACTCCCGTCGTTCTTC CASSSPGLPSFF
TRBJ2-3 TRBD2 . 14 TRBV20-1 TGCAGTGCCCGGACTAGCGGGGGGGCCGATACGCAGTATTTT CSARTSGGADTQYF
TRBJ1-2 . few 15 TRBV15 TGTGCCACCAGCAGAGAGGGTGGACGGAACTATGGCTACACCTTC CATSREGGRNYGYTF
TRBJ1-6 TRBD1 many 13 TRBV9 TGTGCCAGCAGCGCTTCAGGGGGTTCACCCCTCCACTTT CASSASGGSPLHF
TRBJ1-4 . . 14 TRBV4-1 TGCGCCAGCAGCCAAGAGACAGAAAAGGTGGAACTGTTTTTT CASSQETEKVELFF
TRBJ1-3 . . 16 TRBV3-1 TGTGCCAGCAGCCATAATTATAAAGCCTCTGGAAACACCATATATTTT CASSHNYKASGNTIYF
TRBJ1-1 . . 14 TRBV20-1 TGCAGTGCTAGAGATGCGCTAGGGCGCACTGAAGCTTTCTTT CSARDALGRTEAFF
TRBJ2-6 . few 15 TRBV6-2/TRBV6-3 TGTGCCAGCAATCTTCCAGGGACTGGGGCCAACGTCCTGACTTTC CASNLPGTGANVLTF
TRBJ2-5 TRBD2 few 15 TRBV20-1 TGCAGTGCTAGAGCCGGGACTAGCGGGAGAGAGACCCAGTACTTC CSARAGTSGRETQYF
TRBJ2-3 TRBD2 . 17 TRBV7-3 TGTGCCAGCAGCTTCGGGGGGGGCGGCCGAGGCACAGATACGCAGTATTTT CASSFGGGGRGTDTQYF
TRBJ2-7 . many 13 TRBV29-1 TGCAGCGTTATAGGGGGAACCCCCTACGAGCAGTACTTC CSVIGGTPYEQYF
TRBJ2-3 . . 13 TRBV5-1 TGCGCCAGCAGCTTGGGATGGGGAGATACGCAGTATTTT CASSLGWGDTQYF
TRBJ2-2 . . 16 TRBV6-2/TRBV6-3 TGTGCCAGCAGACGCCCACAGGGCTACAATCCCGGGGAACTGTTTTTT CASRRPQGYNPGELFF
TRBJ2-3 . . 15 TRBV6-5 TGTGCCAGCAGTTACTCGATCCAGGGGACAGATACGCAGTATTTT CASSYSIQGTDTQYF
TRBJ2-3 . . 14 TRBV7-2 TGTGCCAGCAGCTTAGGGGGCGGGGTTGGTACGCAGTATTTT CASSLGGGVGTQYF
TRBJ2-7 TRBD1 . 15 TRBV6-1 TGTGCCAGCAGGGAAGGAGGGACAGGGGGCTCTGCGCAGTACTTC CASREGGTGGSAQYF
TRBJ2-6 TRBD1 . 15 TRBV11-2 TGTGCCAGCAGCTTCCAGGGGGTCGGGGCCAACGTCCTGACTTTC CASSFQGVGANVLTF
TRBJ2-7 . few 14 TRBV4-3 TGCGCCAGCAGCCAAGATGCGGCAGGCCACGAGCAGTACTTC CASSQDAAGHEQYF
TRBJ2-5 . . 17 TRBV15 TGTGCCACCAGCAGAGATCCCCCGGGACAAAGCAGGGAGACCCAGTACTTC CATSRDPPGQSRETQYF
TRBJ2-7 TRBD2 . 14 TRBV20-1 TGCAGTGCTAGAGATGCCGGGAGGGGGTACGAGCAGTACTTC CSARDAGRGYEQYF
TRBJ1-1 . few 17 TRBV6-1 TGTGCCAGCAGTGAAATCCTCGGGGGAGGCAGTCCCACTGAAGCTTTCTTT CASSEILGGGSPTEAFF
TRBJ1-2 . . 15 TRBV20-1 TGCAGTGCAAGAGGGTTGGTGGGACCCGTTTATGGCTACACCTTC CSARGLVGPVYGYTF
TRBJ1-3 . . 15 TRBV2 TGTGCCAGCAGGTTCACAGGGTCTTCTGGAAACACCATATATTTT CASRFTGSSGNTIYF
TRBJ1-5 . few 13 TRBV19 TGTGCCAGTAGTATTGTCGGACAGCAGCCCCAGCATTTT CASSIVGQQPQHF
TRBJ1-2 . few 14 TRBV7-9 TGTGCCAGCAGCTTAGCTGAGGTTAACTATGGCTACACCTTC CASSLAEVNYGYTF
TRBJ2-1 . . 15 TRBV6-2/TRBV6-3 TGTGCCAGCAGATCCAGGAAGGCGGCCTACAATGAGCAGTTCTTC CASRSRKAAYNEQFF
TRBJ2-7 TRBD2 few 16 TRBV12-3/TRBV12-4 TGTGCCAGCAGTTGGTTCTTTGGGAGCGGGAACGTAGAGCAGTACTTC CASSWFFGSGNVEQYF
TRBJ1-2 TRBD1 . 16 TRBV6-6 TGTGCCAGCAGAACGCGACAGGGACCCACCCTCTATGGCTACACCTTC CASRTRQGPTLYGYTF
TRBJ2-5 . . 16 TRBV27 TGTGCCAGCAGTCACGACCCAGGTCTTAGGCAAGAGACCCGGTACTTC CASSHDPGLRQETRYF
TRBJ1-1 . . 13 TRBV24-1 TGTGCCACCAGTGATCCCGTGAGGGCTGAAGCTTTCTTT CATSDPVRAEAFF
TRBJ2-5 . . 16 TRBV5-1 TGCGCCAGCAGCTTGGTTACTAGTTGGGACCAAGAGACCCAGTACTTC CASSLVTSWDQETQYF
TRBJ2-7 . many 13 TRBV29-1 TGCAGTGGAGGACGGACCTATTGGGACGAGCAGTACTTC CSGGRTYWDEQYF
TRBJ1-1 . . 12 TRBV18 TGTGCCAGCTCAAAACAGGGTCCTGAAGCTTTCTTT CASSKQGPEAFF
TRBJ1-2 TRBD1 . 13 TRBV29-1 TGCAGCGTTGAGGGGGGGGACAGTCCTTGGAAGGCCTTC CSVEGGDSPWKAF
TRBJ2-1 . . 15 TRBV29-1 TGCAGCGTTGATGTCTCGGGGCCGGCGAACAATGAGCAGTTCTTC CSVDVSGPANNEQFF
TRBJ1-6 . few 15 TRBV6-6 TGTGCCAGCAGTTCCGGGACGAAAGGAAGTTCACCCCTCCACTTT CASSSGTKGSSPLHF
TRBJ2-1 . . 17 TRBV6-2/TRBV6-3 TGTGCCAGCAGTTACTCGATAGGACCACCCTCCTACAATGAGCAGTTCTTC CASSYSIGPPSYNEQFF
TRBJ2-5 TRBD1 few 15 TRBV4-2 TGTGCCAGCAGCCCTATAGGACAGGGGCGGGAGACCCAGTACTTC CASSPIGQGRETQYF
TRBJ2-1 . . 11 TRBV29-1 TGCAGCGTTGAAAGGGGGGAGAAGCAGTTCTTC CSVERGEKQFF
TRBJ2-7 . . 13 TRBV12-3/TRBV12-4 TGTGCCAGCACCGCGGACGGGGCGGTAGGGCAGTACTTC CASTADGAVGQYF
TRBJ2-1 TRBD2 once 15 TRBV4-1 TGCGCCAGCAGCACGACTAGCGGGTCCTACAATGAGCAGTTCTTC CASSTTSGSYNEQFF
TRBJ2-5 TRBD1 few 18 TRBV7-2 TGTGCCAGCAGCTTTCTGCTCGGGACAGGGGGCAACCAAGAGACCCAGTACTTC CASSFLLGTGGNQETQYF
TRBJ1-4 TRBD1 few 14 TRBV7-3 TGTGCCAGCAGCCCCCAGGGGGACGGTGAAAAACTGTTTTTT CASSPQGDGEKLFF
TRBJ1-2 TRBD1 . 15 TRBV6-5 TGTGCCAGCAGCCGGACAGGGGTTTCAAGCTATGGCTACACCTTC CASSRTGVSSYGYTF
TRBJ2-1 TRBD2 . 16 TRBV27 TGTGCCAGCAGTCCAGGGCCGGGGGGCTCCTACAATGAGCAGTTCTTC CASSPGPGGSYNEQFF
TRBJ2-1 TRBD2 . 15 TRBV29-1 TGCAGCGTTGGCTATCGGCTAGCGGGAGACAATGAGCAGTTCTTC CSVGYRLAGDNEQFF
TRBJ2-7 TRBD1 many 13 TRBV28 TGTGCCAGTAGTACAGGGGGCTCCTACGAGCAGTACTTC CASSTGGSYEQYF
TRBJ2-5 TRBD2 few 16 TRBV28 TGTGCCAGCAGGAAACTAGCGGGGACGTACCAAGAGACCCAGTACTTC CASRKLAGTYQETQYF
TRBJ2-3 . few 15 TRBV15 TGTGCCACCAGCTTTCCCGGAGGAGGGGCAGATACGCAGTATTTT CATSFPGGGADTQYF
TRBJ2-1 TRBD1 many 13 TRBV7-8 TGTGCCAGCAGCTCACAGGGGTACAATGAGCAGTTCTTC CASSSQGYNEQFF
TRBJ1-4 . . 14 TRBV12-3/TRBV12-4 TGTGCCAGCAGTTCACCCCACGTCGCTGAAAAACTGTTTTTT CASSSPHVAEKLFF
TRBJ2-7 TRBD1 . 13 TRBV12-3/TRBV12-4 TGTGCCAGCAGGCTGACAGGGCAAGGCGAGCAGTACTTC CASRLTGQGEQYF
TRBJ2-5 . . 15 TRBV7-9 TGTGCCAGCAGCTCCCGCGGTAGCCACCAAGAGACCCAGTACTTC CASSSRGSHQETQYF
TRBJ1-4 . . 15 TRBV7-8 TGTGCCAGCAGCTTAGCTTGGGAACCCAATGAAAAACTGTTTTTT CASSLAWEPNEKLFF